This TCR beta chain was sequenced during a study of cytomegalovirus exposure and HLA in healthy donors. The PCR was carried out with 60 Vbeta primers and 13 Jbeta primers. The table came from immunoSEQ multiplex PCR; TCRdb's copy has only in-frame clones and leaves some out. Of about 160,000 clones in the sample, around 83% were seen once. V was pared by 3 bases and J by 2 bases, with 3 bases of the junction left unmatched. Germline V gives CDR1 SGHTA, CDR2 FQGNSA. This CDR3 region has 15 residues. This chain joins TRBV7-2 and TRBJ1-1; 10 bases line up with TRBD1. Sequenced sample: PBMCs. This clonotype was obtained from a man aged 50-59 years in good health and CMV-seropositive. The CDR3 loop reads CASSFGTGANTEAFF. Written as DNA, the CDR3 is TGTGCCAGCAGCTTCGGGACAGGGGCCAACACTGAAGCTTTCTTT. Together with reference TRBV7-2 and TRBJ1-1, the CDR3 gives the full variable domain: GAGVSQSPSNKVTEKGKDVELRCDPISGHTALYWYRQSLGQGLEFLIYFQGNSAPDKSGLPSDRFSAERTGGSVSTLTIQRTQQEDSAVYLCASSFGTGANTEAFFGQGTRLTVV.